This T cell receptor beta chain was profiled in a study of neurological immune-mediated disorders. The sample holds many counts of this clonotype. Its antigen is not known. Per sequencing run, 15-18 subjects together gave over 200 million TCR-beta sequences. TCRdb itself ran the 5' RACE reads through MiXCR, one entry per CDR3 protein. The sample shows 74,000 or so distinct CDR3 sequences, about 9.7% of them seen only once. Study-wide findings and caveats: Expanded clones shared no CDR3 amino acid sequences across subjects, suggesting private repertoires in all groups.

Material for sequencing was PBMCs. The TCR sequence derives from a man in his fifties or sixties in good health.

The CDR3 spells CASSRDRGVSPLHF. CDR3 coding DNA: TGTGCCAGCAGCAGGGACAGGGGAGTATCACCCCTCCACTTT. The V gene is TRBV7-6, the J gene TRBJ1-6; 10 bases fit TRBD1. The CDR3 is made up of 14 amino acids. Germline V gives CDR1 SGHVS, CDR2 FNYEAQ. The V segment lost 5 bases and the J segment 10 bases; nucleotides outside the gene matches: 5. The entire variable domain, with the rest obtained from reference TRBV7-6 and TRBJ1-6, is as follows: GAGVSQSPRYKVTKRGQDVALRCDPISGHVSLYWYRQALGQGPEFLTYFNYEAQQDKSGLPNDRFSAERPEGSISTLTIQRTEQRDSAMYRCASSRDRGVSPLHFGNGTRLTVT.